These 12 T cell receptor beta chains were all obtained from the same sample, sequenced in a study of early T cells in non-severe SARS-CoV-2 infection. TCRdb re-analysed the 5' RACE reads in MiXCR, keeping a single row per CDR3 protein. The sample has around 58,000 distinct CDR3 sequences; around 8.3% are singletons. The specimen was whole blood, collected at baseline. These receptors came from an adult who was a healthcare worker with PCR-confirmed SARS-CoV-2 infection or an uninfected control (not recorded which).

This clonotype has only a few counts. V and J are TRBV28 and TRBJ1-2, with unresolved D. The CDR3 is 12 amino acids. Trimming stripped 2 bases from V and 5 bases from J, with 6 bases between. Germline V lookup: CDR1 MDHEN, CDR2 SYDVKM. The CDR3 reads CASSLQRYGYTF. DNA for the CDR3: TGTGCCAGCAGTTTACAGCGATATGGCTACACCTTC.

This clonotype came up many times. The chain uses TRBV2 and TRBJ1-5; TRBD1 matches 8 bases. The germline V gene has CDR1 SNHLY and CDR2 FYNNEI. The CDR3 length is 16 residues. J lost 11 bases, V lost 4 bases, and 16 bases had no gene match. Here the CDR3 reads CASSVEQGATPGSQHF. The CDR3 DNA is TGTGCCAGCAGTGTCGAGCAGGGGGCTACCCCTGGGTCCCAGCATTTT.

This clonotype was counted many times. The chain is built from TRBV15 and TRBJ1-4, with D possibly being TRBD1 (6 bases). The CDR3 sequence is 18 residues long. V lost 5 bases, J lost 8 bases, and 27 bases lay in between. Looked up from germline, CDR1 is LNHNV and CDR2 is YYDKDF (reference sequence). This CDR3 is CATSLRSVRGSPREKLFF. The CDR3 bases are TGTGCCACCAGCCTAAGATCGGTCAGGGGAAGCCCTAGAGAAAAACTGTTTTTT.

This clonotype was recorded at least ten times. This chain connects TRBV7-2 to TRBJ1-5, with D maybe TRBD1 (5 bases). CDR1 SGHTA and CDR2 FQGNSA come from the germline V gene. V lost 3 bases and J 6 bases, leaving 15 bases between the germline ends. The CDR3 loop spans 15 amino acids. DNA for the CDR3: TGTGCCAGCAGCTTCCTTCACCAGGGTGGTCAGCCCCAGCATTTT. The encoded protein is CASSFLHQGGQPQHF.

The rearrangement links TRBV7-9 to TRBJ2-4, with D possibly being TRBD1 or TRBD2 (5 bases each). Germline CDR1 SEHNR, CDR2 FQNEAQ (reference sequence). This CDR3 contains 15 residues. Trimming took off 5 bases at V and 4 bases at J, with 15 bases between the two ends. CDR3 residues: CASSATGTHKNIQYF. Written as DNA, the CDR3 is TGTGCCAGCAGCGCGACCGGGACGCATAAAAACATTCAGTACTTC.

The chain is built from TRBV20-1 and TRBJ2-7, with D perhaps matching TRBD1 or TRBD2 (5 bases each). The CDR3 length is 11 residues. Germline loops: CDR1 DFQATT, CDR2 SNEGSKA (reference sequence). Trimming left V 3 bases short and J 3 bases short, with 6 bases between. The CDR3 DNA reads as TGCAGTGCTAGGGGGGACTACGAGCAGTACTTC. Its translation: CSARGDYEQYF.

This sequence joins TRBV11-2 and TRBJ2-7; 12 positions match TRBD2. The CDR3 consists of 15 residues. Trimming cost V 5 bases and J 1 base; bases outside gene matches: 3. Germline V gene sequence: CDR1 SGHAT, CDR2 FQNNGV. The DNA for the CDR3 is TGTGCCAGCAGCAACGGACTAGCGGGATCCTACGAGCAGTACTTC. Its protein product is CASSNGLAGSYEQYF.

This clonotype was counted at least ten times. The genes are TRBV29-1 and TRBJ2-3; unclear D gene. In germline, CDR1 is SQVTM, CDR2 ANQGSEA. The CDR3 length is 15 residues. The V and J ends lost 0 bases and 4 bases respectively, with 14 bases between them. CDR3 DNA sequence: TGCAGCGTTGAAGACGGCGACGTTATCCCAGATACGCAGTATTTT. It encodes CSVEDGDVIPDTQYF.

The table lists this clonotype with many counts. The J gene is TRBJ2-2, the V gene TRBV5-4; D might be TRBD1 or TRBD2, each matching 6 bases. Germline assignment: CDR1 SGHNT and CDR2 YYREEE (reference sequence). The CDR3 totals 16 residues. Trimming pared 4 bases from V and 1 base from J, leaving 14 bases between. The CDR3 sequence: CASSLPGDLNTGELFF. DNA of the CDR3: TGTGCCAGCAGCCTACCAGGGGACTTGAACACCGGGGAGCTGTTTTTT.

This clonotype was counted a few times. The chain is built from TRBV6-2 or TRBV6-3 and TRBJ2-5; the D call may be TRBD1 or TRBD2 (5 bases each). The CDR3 has 13 amino acids. Germline V gene data show CDR1 as MNHEY and CDR2 as SVGEGT. The ends were cut back, 5 bases at V and 7 bases at J, with 14 bases in the middle. DNA for the CDR3: TGTGCCAGCAGTCCGTCTCCGGGGACGACCCAGTACTTC. As protein: CASSPSPGTTQYF.

This clonotype was found many times. The chain has TRBV4-3 and TRBJ1-4, with a tentative D call TRBD1 (5 bases). Germline CDR1 LGHNA, CDR2 YSLEER. The CDR3 runs 15 residues. V was cut by 1 base and J by 8 bases, with 14 bases left in between. The CDR3 region is CASSQVGARTEKLFF. The DNA for the CDR3 is TGCGCCAGCAGCCAAGTTGGGGCAAGGACGGAAAAACTGTTTTTT.

In this sample, this clonotype turned up a few times. The chain has TRBV2 and TRBJ1-1; D perhaps matches TRBD1 (5 bases). CDR1 and CDR2 (germline): SNHLY, FYNNEI. V lost 5 bases and J 1 base, leaving 14 bases between the germline ends. The length of the CDR3 is 15 residues. The CDR3 DNA reads TGTGCCAGCAGTCCTATAGGGACGGAGAACACTGAAGCTTTCTTT. It is translated as CASSPIGTENTEAFF.